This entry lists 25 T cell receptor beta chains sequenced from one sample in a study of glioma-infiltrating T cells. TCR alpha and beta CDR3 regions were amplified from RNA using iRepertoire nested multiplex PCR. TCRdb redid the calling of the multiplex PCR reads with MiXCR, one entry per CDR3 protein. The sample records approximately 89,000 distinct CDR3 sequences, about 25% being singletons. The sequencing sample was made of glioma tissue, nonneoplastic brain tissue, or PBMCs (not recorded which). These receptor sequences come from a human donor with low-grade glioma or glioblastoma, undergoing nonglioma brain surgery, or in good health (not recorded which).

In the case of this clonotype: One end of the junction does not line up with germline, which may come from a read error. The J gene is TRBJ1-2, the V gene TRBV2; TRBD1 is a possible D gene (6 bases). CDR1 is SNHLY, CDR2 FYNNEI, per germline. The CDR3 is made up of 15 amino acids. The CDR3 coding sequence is TGTGCCAGCAGTGTCAACAGGGCCCCGAACTATGGCTACGCCTTC. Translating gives CASSVNRAPNYGYAF.

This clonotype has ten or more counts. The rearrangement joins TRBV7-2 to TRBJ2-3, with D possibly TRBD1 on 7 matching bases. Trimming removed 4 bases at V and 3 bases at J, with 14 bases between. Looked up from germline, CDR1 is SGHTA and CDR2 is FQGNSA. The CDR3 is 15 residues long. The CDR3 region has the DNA TGTGCCAGCAGCTACACAGGGGAGGTTACAGATACGCAGTATTTT. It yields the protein CASSYTGEVTDTQYF.

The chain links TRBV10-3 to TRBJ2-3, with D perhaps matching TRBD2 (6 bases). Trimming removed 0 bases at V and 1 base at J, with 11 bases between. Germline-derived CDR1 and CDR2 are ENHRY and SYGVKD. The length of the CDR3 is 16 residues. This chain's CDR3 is CAISESGERGTDTQYF. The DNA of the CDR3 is TGTGCCATCAGTGAGTCGGGGGAGCGGGGCACAGATACGCAGTATTTT.

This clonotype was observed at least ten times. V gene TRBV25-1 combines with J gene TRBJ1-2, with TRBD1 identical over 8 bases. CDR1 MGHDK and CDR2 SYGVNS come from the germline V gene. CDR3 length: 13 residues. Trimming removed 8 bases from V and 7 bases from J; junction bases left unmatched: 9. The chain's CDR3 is CASGRTGNLGYTF. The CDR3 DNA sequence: TGTGCCAGCGGTCGGACAGGGAACCTTGGCTACACCTTC.

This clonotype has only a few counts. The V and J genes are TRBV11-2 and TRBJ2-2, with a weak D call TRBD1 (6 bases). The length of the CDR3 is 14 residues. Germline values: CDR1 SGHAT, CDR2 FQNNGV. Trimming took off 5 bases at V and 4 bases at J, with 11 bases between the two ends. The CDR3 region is CASSAMGATGELFF. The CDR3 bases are TGTGCCAGCAGCGCGATGGGGGCCACCGGGGAGCTGTTTTTT.

CDR3 DNA: TGTGCCAGCAGCTTGGGGGGACAGAGTGAAGCTTTCTTT. This translates into CASSLGGQSEAFF. The V and J genes are TRBV5-4 and TRBJ1-1; 7 positions agree with TRBD1. Germline CDR1 and CDR2: SGHNT and YYREEE (reference sequence). Unmatched junction bases numbered 3, after V lost 0 bases and J lost 7 bases. This CDR3 contains 13 residues.

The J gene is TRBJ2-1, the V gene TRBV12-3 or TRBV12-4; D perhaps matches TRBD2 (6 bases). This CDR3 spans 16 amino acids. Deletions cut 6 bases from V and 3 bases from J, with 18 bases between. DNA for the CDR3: TGTGCCAGCAGCCTGGGAGGAGCGGGTTTCTACAATGAGCAGTTCTTC. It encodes CASSLGGAGFYNEQFF.

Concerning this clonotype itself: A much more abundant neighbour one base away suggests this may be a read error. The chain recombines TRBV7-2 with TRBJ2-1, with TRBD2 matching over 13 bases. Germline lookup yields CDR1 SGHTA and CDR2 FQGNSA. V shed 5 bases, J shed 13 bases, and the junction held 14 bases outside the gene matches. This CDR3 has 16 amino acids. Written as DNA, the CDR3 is TGTGCCAGCAGCCAGACTAGCGGGGGGATCCAAGAGACCCAGTTCTTC. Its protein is CASSQTSGGIQETQFF.

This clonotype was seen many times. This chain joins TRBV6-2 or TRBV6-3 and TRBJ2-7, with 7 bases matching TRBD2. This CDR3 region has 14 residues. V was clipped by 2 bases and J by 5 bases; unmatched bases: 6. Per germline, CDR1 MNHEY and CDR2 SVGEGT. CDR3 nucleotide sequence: TGTGCCAGCAGTTACCCAGGGACTAAAGACGAGCAGTACTTC. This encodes CASSYPGTKDEQYF.

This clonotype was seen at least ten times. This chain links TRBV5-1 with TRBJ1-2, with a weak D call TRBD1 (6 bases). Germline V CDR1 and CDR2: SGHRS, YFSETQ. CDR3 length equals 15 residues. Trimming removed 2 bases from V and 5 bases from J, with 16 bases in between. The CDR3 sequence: CASSLASGHSYGYTF. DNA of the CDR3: TGCGCCAGCAGCTTAGCCTCGGGACACTCATATGGCTACACCTTC. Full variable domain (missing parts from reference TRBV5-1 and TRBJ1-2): KAGVTQTPRYLIKTRGQQVTLSCSPISGHRSVSWYQQTPGQGLQFLFEYFSETQRNKGNFPGRFSGRQFSNSRSEMNVSTLELGDSALYLCASSLASGHSYGYTFGSGTRLTVV.

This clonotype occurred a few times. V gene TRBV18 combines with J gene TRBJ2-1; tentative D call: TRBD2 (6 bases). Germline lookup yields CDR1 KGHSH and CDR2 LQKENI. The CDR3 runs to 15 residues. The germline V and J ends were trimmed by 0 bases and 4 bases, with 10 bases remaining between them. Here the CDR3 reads CASSPPAGLYNEQFF. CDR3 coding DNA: TGTGCCAGCTCACCACCGGCAGGACTATACAATGAGCAGTTCTTC. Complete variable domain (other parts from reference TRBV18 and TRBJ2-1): NAGVMQNPRHLVRRRGQEARLRCSPMKGHSHVYWYRQLPEEGLKFMVYLQKENIIDESGMPKERFSAEFPKEGPSILRIQQVVRGDSAAYFCASSPPAGLYNEQFFGPGTRLTVL.

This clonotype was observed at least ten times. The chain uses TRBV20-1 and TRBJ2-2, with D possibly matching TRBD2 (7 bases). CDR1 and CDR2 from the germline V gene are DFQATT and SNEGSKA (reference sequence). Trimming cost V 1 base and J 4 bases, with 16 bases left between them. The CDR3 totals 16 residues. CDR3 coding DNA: TGCAGTGCTAGAGGGGGGGGGAGGGGGAGCACCGGGGAGCTGTTTTTT. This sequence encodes CSARGGGRGSTGELFF.

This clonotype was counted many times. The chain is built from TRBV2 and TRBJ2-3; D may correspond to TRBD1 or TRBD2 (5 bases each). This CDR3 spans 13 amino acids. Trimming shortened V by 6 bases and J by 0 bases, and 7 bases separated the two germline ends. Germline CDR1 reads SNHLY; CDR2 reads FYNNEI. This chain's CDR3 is CASRGDSTDTQYF. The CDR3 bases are TGTGCCAGCAGAGGGGACAGCACAGATACGCAGTATTTT.

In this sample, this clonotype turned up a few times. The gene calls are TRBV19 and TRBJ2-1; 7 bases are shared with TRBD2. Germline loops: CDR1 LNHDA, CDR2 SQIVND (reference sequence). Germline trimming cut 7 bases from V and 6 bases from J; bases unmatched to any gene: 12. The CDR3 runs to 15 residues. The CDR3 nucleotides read TGTGCCAGTAACCCCAGCGGGGTGAGCTTCAATGAGCAGTTCTTC. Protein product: CASNPSGVSFNEQFF.

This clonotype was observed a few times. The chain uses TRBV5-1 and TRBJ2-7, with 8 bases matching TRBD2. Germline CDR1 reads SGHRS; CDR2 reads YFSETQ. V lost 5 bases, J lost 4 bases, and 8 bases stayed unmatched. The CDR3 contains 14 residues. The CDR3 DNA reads TGCGCCAGCAGATACACCGGGACTAGTTACGAGCAGTACTTC. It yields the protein CASRYTGTSYEQYF.

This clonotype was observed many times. CDR3 region: CASSRVPENYGYTF. In DNA, the CDR3 is TGTGCCAGCAGTCGAGTACCAGAAAACTATGGCTACACCTTC. The V call is TRBV3-1, the J call TRBJ1-2; D remains ambiguous. The CDR3 runs to 14 residues. Deletions cut 6 bases from V and 2 bases from J, with 13 bases between. CDR1 is LGHDT, CDR2 YNNKEL, per germline (reference sequence).

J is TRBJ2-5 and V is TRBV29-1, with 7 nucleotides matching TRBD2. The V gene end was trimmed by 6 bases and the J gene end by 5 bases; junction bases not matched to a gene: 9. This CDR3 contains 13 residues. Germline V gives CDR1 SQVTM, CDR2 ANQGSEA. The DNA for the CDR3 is TGCAGCGTGAAGGGAGGGGTTGGTGAGACCCAGTACTTC. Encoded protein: CSVKGGVGETQYF. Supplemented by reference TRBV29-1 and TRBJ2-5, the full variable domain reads SAVISQKPSRDICQRGTSLTIQCQVDSQVTMMFWYRQQPGQSLTLIATANQGSEATYESGFVIDKFPISRPNLTFSTLTVSNMSPEDSSIYLCSVKGGVGETQYFGPGTRLLVL.

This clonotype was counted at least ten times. CDR3 sequence: CASSFGRGSSPLHF. The CDR3 nucleotides read TGTGCCAGCAGCTTTGGGCGAGGAAGTAGTCCCCTCCACTTT. This sequence joins TRBV7-2 and TRBJ1-6; D unresolved. Germline V gene lookup returns CDR1 SGHTA and CDR2 FQGNSA. The CDR3 spans 14 residues. V was cut by 3 bases and J by 13 bases, with 16 bases left in between.

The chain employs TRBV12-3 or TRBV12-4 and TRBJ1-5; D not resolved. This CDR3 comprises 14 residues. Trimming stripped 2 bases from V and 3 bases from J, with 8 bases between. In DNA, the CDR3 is TGTGCCAGCAGTTTACGGGAGGCCAATCAGCCCCAGCATTTT. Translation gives CASSLREANQPQHF.

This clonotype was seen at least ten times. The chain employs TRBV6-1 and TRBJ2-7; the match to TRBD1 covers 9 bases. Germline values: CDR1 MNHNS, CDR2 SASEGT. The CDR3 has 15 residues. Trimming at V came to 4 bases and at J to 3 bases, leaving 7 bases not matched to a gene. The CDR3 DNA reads TGTGCCAGCAGTGCGGGACAGGGTCTGGACTACGAGCAGTACTTC. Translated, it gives CASSAGQGLDYEQYF.

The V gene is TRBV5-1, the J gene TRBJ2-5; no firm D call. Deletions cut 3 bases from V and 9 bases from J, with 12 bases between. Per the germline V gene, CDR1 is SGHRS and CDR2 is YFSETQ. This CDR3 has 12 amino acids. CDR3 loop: CASSSDQVAQYF. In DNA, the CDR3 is TGCGCCAGCAGCTCCGACCAGGTGGCCCAGTACTTC.

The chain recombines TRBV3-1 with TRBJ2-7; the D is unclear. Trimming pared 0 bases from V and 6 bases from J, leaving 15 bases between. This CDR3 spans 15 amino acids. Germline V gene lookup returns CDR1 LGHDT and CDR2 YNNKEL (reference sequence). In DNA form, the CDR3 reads TGTGCCAGCAGCCAAGATCAGGATAGCCCCATCGAGCAGTACTTC. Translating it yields CASSQDQDSPIEQYF.

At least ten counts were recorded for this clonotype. In nucleotides, the CDR3 is TGCAGTGCTACTGGGGGATACTATGGCTACACCTTC. It specifies CSATGGYYGYTF. This chain links TRBV20-1 with TRBJ1-2, with D perhaps matching TRBD1 (5 bases). The V gene lost 4 bases and the J gene lost 3 bases, with 9 bases spanning the gap. The CDR3 is made up of 12 amino acids. Germline CDR1 and CDR2: DFQATT and SNEGSKA (reference sequence).

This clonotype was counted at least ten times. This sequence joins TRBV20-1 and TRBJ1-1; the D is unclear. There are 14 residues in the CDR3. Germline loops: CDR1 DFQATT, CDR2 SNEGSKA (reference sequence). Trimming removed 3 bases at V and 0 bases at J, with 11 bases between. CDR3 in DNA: TGCAGTGCTAGGAGAGGTAGGGTGAACACTGAAGCTTTCTTT. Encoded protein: CSARRGRVNTEAFF.

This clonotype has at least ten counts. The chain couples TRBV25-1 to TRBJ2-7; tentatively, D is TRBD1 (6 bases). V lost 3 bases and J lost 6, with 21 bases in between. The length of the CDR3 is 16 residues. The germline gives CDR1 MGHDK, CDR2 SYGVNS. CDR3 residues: CASSEDPQGVVIEQYF. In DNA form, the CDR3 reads TGTGCCAGCAGTGAGGACCCACAGGGAGTAGTTATCGAGCAGTACTTC.